This T cell receptor beta chain emerged from a study of Graves' ophthalmopathy and Graves' hyperthyroidism. Study-level findings and limits: A model built from 13 signatures distinguished ophthalmopathy from stable hyperthyroidism with about 90% sensitivity and 70% to 84% specificity.

This clonotype occurred many times. Its antigen is undetermined. The authors amplified TCR beta CDR3 regions, and they did so from RNA transcripts for repertoire sequencing. Second-round multiplex PCR came after a first-round RT-PCR that employed HTBI primers. TCRdb called the multiplex PCR reads again in MiXCR, with one record for every CDR3 protein. The sample has roughly 610,000 distinct CDR3 sequences, about 24% seen once. Trimming removed 5 bases at V and 5 bases at J, with 15 bases between. Germline assignment: CDR1 MDHEN and CDR2 SYDVKM. The CDR3 is made up of 14 amino acids. PBMCs came from approximately 9.6 ml of fresh peripheral blood.

This sequence was found in a woman under 30 with stable Graves' hyperthyroidism. Some clones in this sample may be carry-over from other donors' samples. The gene calls are TRBV28 and TRBJ2-5, with D possibly matching TRBD2 (5 bases). The specimen was peripheral blood. The CDR3 bases are TGTGCCAGCAGTCAAACTGGCGGGCGGGAGACCCAGTACTTC. It codes for CASSQTGGRETQYF.